This is a list of T cell receptor beta chains from one sample in a study of neurological immune-mediated disorders. MiXCR, applied by TCRdb to the 5' RACE reads, yields one record per CDR3 protein. The table records approximately 80,000 distinct CDR3 sequences, approximately 4.3% of them present only once. Sequencing was performed on PBMCs. These receptors all stem from a woman aged 60 to 75 with multiple sclerosis. Both conserved end residues are trimmed from each CDR3.

J,V,CDR3
TRBJ2-1,TRBV7-2,ASSLTLSSYNEQF
TRBJ1-1,TRBV5-1,ASSSNPQGQNTEAF
TRBJ1-1,TRBV5-1,ASLTGSGNTEAF
TRBJ1-3,TRBV5-5,ASSGDRTGNTIY
TRBJ2-7,TRBV25-1,ASSAGSGTGNSYEQY
TRBJ2-3,TRBV20-1,SARVVAGGRSDTQY
TRBJ1-1,TRBV6-1,ATREGAVTEAF
TRBJ2-1,TRBV29-1,SVARLFSYNEQF
TRBJ2-3,TRBV7-2,ASSPIPDTQY
TRBJ2-4,TRBV5-6,ASSLGGGAKNIQY
TRBJ2-5,TRBV7-7,ASSQVPGRTQETQY
TRBJ2-7,TRBV7-8,ASSLEGSRLVQY
TRBJ2-3,TRBV3-1,ASSIAGGSTQY
TRBJ2-7,TRBV7-9,ASSSTGTGRYEQY
TRBJ1-1,TRBV25-1,ASKAHMNTEAF
TRBJ2-2,TRBV5-1,ASSSAGRTGELF
TRBJ2-7,TRBV20-1,SARDKGHPSYEQY
TRBJ2-7,TRBV6-1,ASINIQTSYEQY
TRBJ2-7,TRBV2,ASSEFRDRSSYEQY
TRBJ1-2,TRBV2,ASLGGGLLGYT
TRBJ1-1,TRBV5-5,ASSLATVNTEAF
TRBJ2-3,TRBV3-1,ASSPRRGDRTDTQY
TRBJ2-3,TRBV6-5,ASSYSLMQY
TRBJ1-2,TRBV7-8,ASSTSDGTYGYT
TRBJ1-1,TRBV7-2,ASSLQMLDTEAF
TRBJ2-3,TRBV20-1,RGLAGDTDTQY
TRBJ1-2,TRBV5-1,ASSSGQEGHGYT
TRBJ1-1,TRBV5-1,ASSLGGTGAVSEAF
TRBJ2-1,TRBV3-1,ASSQDSGGASYNEQF
TRBJ2-7,TRBV19,ASSPTEFYEQY
TRBJ2-7,TRBV2,ASSTGTYSYEQY
TRBJ2-7,TRBV11-2,ASSLGGKGSEQY
TRBJ1-6,TRBV20-1,SARGAGLNNSPLH
TRBJ2-1,TRBV5-1,ASSTSGGANEQF
TRBJ1-1,TRBV12-3/TRBV12-4,VSSSPDRMPTEAF
TRBJ1-2,TRBV24-1,ATSATGGWSGYT
TRBJ2-2,TRBV5-6,ASSLTGPGELF
TRBJ2-5,TRBV28,ASSSNGGRTQY
TRBJ1-4,TRBV5-1,ASSSTATNEKLF
TRBJ1-5,TRBV7-8,ASSPDRGQGEQPQH
TRBJ2-1,TRBV20-1,SAEGRETYNEQF
TRBJ2-6,TRBV18,ASSPSRKSGGSGANVLT
TRBJ1-5,TRBV6-2/TRBV6-3,ASRGLGPQH
TRBJ2-5,TRBV5-1,ASSLNWAREETQY
TRBJ2-7,TRBV7-6,ASSLEGGGDDEQY
TRBJ1-1,TRBV18,ASSPGAGGYEAF
TRBJ1-5,TRBV7-6,ASSDTGGYQPQH
TRBJ1-3,TRBV12-3/TRBV12-4,ASSSPGSNSGNTIY
TRBJ2-5,TRBV12-3/TRBV12-4,ASSSSGGLQETQY
TRBJ2-2,TRBV6-4,ASSDSDRDTGELF
TRBJ2-3,TRBV3-1,ASSRDLSSDTQY
TRBJ2-1,TRBV5-6,ASSLDLQGALEQF
TRBJ2-2,TRBV5-1,ASSQQGATGELF
TRBJ1-5,TRBV6-1,ASSEAQFSQPQH
TRBJ1-1,TRBV29-1,SVRWGPMNTEAF
TRBJ2-1,TRBV3-1,ASSHTTGPRRNEQF
TRBJ2-2,TRBV7-2,ASSLLIRANGELF
TRBJ2-3,TRBV5-5,ASRLSTDTQY